The T cell receptor (beta chain) described here comes from a study of blood T cell repertoires in COVID-19. Looking at the study overall: COVID-19 samples from acute and convalescent phases originated in the United States, Italy and Spain.

The CDR3 extends over 15 amino acids. Looked up from germline, CDR1 is SGHRS and CDR2 is YFSETQ. Unmatched junction bases numbered 10, after V lost 6 bases and J lost 3 bases. Those enrolled in Seattle joined during active infection and were followed longitudinally afterward. Source study methods: For nucleated cells, counts were estimated from reference gene primer amplification. Produced via immunoSEQ multiplex PCR; TCRdb's table is partial and in-frame only. The D gene and trimming were derived from the DNA, and the V and J assignments and clone size from that table. This sample yields about 26,000 clones, of which approximately 85% are seen a single time; around 30% belongs to the top ten.

Specimen: peripheral blood. The chain uses TRBV5-1 and TRBJ2-3, with 7 positions matching TRBD2. This sequence was found in a woman aged 80 or over with COVID-19, enrolled during active disease. The CDR3, as DNA: TGCGCCAGCAATCTTAACGGGGGGAAGACAGATACGCAGTATTTT. This sequence encodes CASNLNGGKTDTQYF.